This paragraph covers one T cell receptor (beta chain) sequence. Under the authors' procedure: Researchers report that nucleated cell counts were estimated from reference gene primer amplification. Profiling relied on immunoSEQ multiplex PCR, and the TCRdb table lists in-frame clones only, not all of them. From that table come the V and J calls and clone size; the DNA was used to work out D and trimming. This sample carries about 400,000 clones, approximately 86% of them seen once, and the ten largest clones take about 7%. These data are taken from a study of blood T cell repertoires in COVID-19. Study-wide context: PBMCs, B-cell-depleted T cells, or T cells were the source of the cDNA or gDNA that made up the material.

The CDR3 consists of 13 residues. CDR1 SQVTM and CDR2 ANQGSEA come from the germline V gene. With 5 bases removed from V and 2 bases from J, the gap between germline ends came to 12 bases. Those enrolled in Seattle joined during active infection and were followed longitudinally afterward. The source material was peripheral blood. The chain links TRBV29-1 to TRBJ1-2; perhaps TRBD1 as D (6 bases). This TCR came from a woman aged 55-75 years with COVID-19, enrolled during active disease. Here the CDR3 reads CSVTTGFNYGYTF. CDR3 DNA sequence: TGCAGCGTTACGACAGGATTCAACTATGGCTACACCTTC.